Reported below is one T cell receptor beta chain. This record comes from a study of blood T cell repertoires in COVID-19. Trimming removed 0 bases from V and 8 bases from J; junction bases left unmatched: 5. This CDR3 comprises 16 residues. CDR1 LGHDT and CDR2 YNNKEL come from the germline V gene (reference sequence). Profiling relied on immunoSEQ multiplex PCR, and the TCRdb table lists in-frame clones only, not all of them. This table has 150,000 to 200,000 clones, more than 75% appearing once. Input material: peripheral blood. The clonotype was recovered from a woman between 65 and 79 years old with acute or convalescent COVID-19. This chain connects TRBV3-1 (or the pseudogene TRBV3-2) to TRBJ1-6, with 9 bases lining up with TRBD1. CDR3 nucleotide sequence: TGTGCCAGCAGCCAAGACTACACAGGGGGCGATTCACCCCTCCACTTT. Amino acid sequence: CASSQDYTGGDSPLHF.